Listed here are 27 T cell receptor beta chains from one sample, sequenced in a study of blood T cell repertoires in COVID-19. Assay used: immunoSEQ multiplex PCR; TCRdb lists only in-frame clones, some missing. The table records roughly 260,000 clones, 80% to 95% of them present only once. The specimen sequenced was peripheral blood. Receptor source: a young adult with COVID-19, enrolled during active disease.

The chain links TRBV3-1 (or the pseudogene TRBV3-2) to TRBJ1-1; TRBD1 matches 9 bases. CDR3 length: 15 amino acids. Germline lookup yields CDR1 LGHDT and CDR2 YNNKEL (reference sequence). Trimming removed 3 bases from V and 5 bases from J; junction bases left unmatched: 7. CDR3 in amino acids: CASSHHLDRGTEAFF. The CDR3, as DNA: TGTGCCAGCAGCCACCACCTTGACAGGGGGACTGAAGCTTTCTTT.

The V call is TRBV19, the J call TRBJ1-1; no firm D call. The V end was cut by 0 bases, the J end by 1 base, with 9 bases between. CDR1 and CDR2 (germline): LNHDA, SQIVND (reference sequence). CDR3 length: 15 residues. CDR3 sequence (DNA): TGTGCCAGTAGTATAGATGAGGCCACGAACACTGAAGCTTTCTTT. As protein: CASSIDEATNTEAFF.

The V gene is TRBV10-2, the J gene TRBJ2-4; the D gene is possibly TRBD2 (5 bases). Germline V gives CDR1 WSHSY, CDR2 SAAADI. This CDR3 region has 13 residues. Trimming removed 5 bases from V and 1 base from J, with 6 bases in between. The CDR3, as DNA: TGCGCCAGCAGTCCGGGGGCCAAAAACATTCAGTACTTC. Translated, it gives CASSPGAKNIQYF.

The gene calls are TRBV10-3 and TRBJ2-7; 9 bases match TRBD1. Germline V gives CDR1 ENHRY, CDR2 SYGVKD. The V and J ends lost 6 bases and 3 bases, in that order; junction bases with no gene match: 9. The CDR3 is 15 amino acids. CDR3 DNA: TGTGCCATCAGCGCTCTGGGACAGGGTAACTACGAGCAGTACTTC. It yields the protein CAISALGQGNYEQYF.

This chain connects TRBV24-1 to TRBJ2-5, with a weak D call TRBD1 (5 bases). V was pared by 0 bases and J by 5 bases, with 12 bases between. The CDR3 has 15 residues. Germline CDR1 is KGHDR and CDR2 is SFDVKD. CDR3 sequence (DNA): TGTGCCACCAGTGATTTGGGGGCTAAGGTGGAGACCCAGTACTTC. This translates into CATSDLGAKVETQYF.

This rearrangement joins TRBV19 to TRBJ2-2; D may be TRBD2 (5 bases). The CDR3 covers 14 residues. The V and J ends lost 2 bases and 5 bases respectively, with 9 bases between them. Germline-derived CDR1 and CDR2 are LNHDA and SQIVND (reference sequence). DNA of the CDR3: TGTGCCAGTAGTATATCGGGATGGACCGGGGAGCTGTTTTTT. Amino acid sequence: CASSISGWTGELFF.

The chain has TRBV11-2 and TRBJ2-2; 11 bases are shared with TRBD2. From germline, CDR1 is SGHAT and CDR2 FQNNGV. CDR3 size: 16 residues. V dropped 5 bases and J dropped 7; count of bases not matched to a gene: 9. The CDR3 DNA reads TGTGCCAGCAGCCCGATGACTAGCGGGATTGTCGGGGAGCTGTTTTTT. Its translation is CASSPMTSGIVGELFF.

The V gene is TRBV19, the J gene TRBJ2-5, with 7 positions matching TRBD2. The CDR3 is 14 amino acids. V shed 5 bases and J 5 bases; nucleotides not matched to a gene: 8. CDR1 is LNHDA, CDR2 SQIVND, per germline (reference sequence). The CDR3 sequence is CASSSGEGWETQYF. In nucleotides, the CDR3 is TGTGCCAGTAGTTCGGGGGAGGGTTGGGAGACCCAGTACTTC.

The chain couples TRBV9 to TRBJ2-3; D remains unclear. This CDR3 is built from 13 residues. In germline, CDR1 is SGDLS, CDR2 YYNGEE. Trimming stripped 2 bases from V and 8 bases from J, with 12 bases between. The DNA of the CDR3 is TGTGCCAGCAGCGTTGAGACCTCGGGTACGCAGTATTTT. This translates into CASSVETSGTQYF.

The V call is TRBV7-8, the J call TRBJ1-6, with D unclear. Looked up from germline, CDR1 is SGHVS and CDR2 is FQNEAQ. V was pared by 2 bases and J by 7 bases, with 9 bases between. There are 14 residues in the CDR3. CDR3 in amino acids: CASSLPVWNSPLHF. The CDR3 DNA is TGTGCCAGCAGCTTACCGGTGTGGAATTCACCCCTCCACTTT.

The sample holds one count of this clone. V is TRBV10-3 and J is TRBJ1-2; the D gene is possibly TRBD1 (6 bases). The CDR3 totals 14 residues. The V gene's germline CDR1 is ENHRY and CDR2 SYGVKD. V was shortened by 2 bases and J by 8 bases, with 15 bases between the two germline ends. CDR3 sequence (DNA): TGTGCCATCAGTGAGCCCACAGGGCTGGGGGGCTACACCTTC. Amino acids: CAISEPTGLGGYTF.

This clone was picked up a small number of times. The rearrangement uses TRBV2 and TRBJ2-2; TRBD2 aligns across 8 bases. V gave up 7 bases and J gave up 5 bases; unmatched junction bases: 12. Germline-derived CDR1 and CDR2 are SNHLY and FYNNEI. The CDR3 consists of 16 residues. CDR3 amino acids: CASKRNGRARTGELFF. DNA of the CDR3: TGTGCCAGCAAAAGGAACGGGAGGGCCCGGACCGGGGAGCTGTTTTTT.

The V gene is TRBV6-5, the J gene TRBJ2-2; 8 bases align to TRBD1. Trimming at V came to 10 bases and at J to 1 base, leaving 2 bases not matched to a gene. Germline V gene data show CDR1 as MNHEY and CDR2 as SVGAGI. The CDR3 is 13 amino acids. The CDR3 region is CATGTGNTGELFF. The CDR3 DNA follows: TGTGCCACCGGGACAGGGAACACCGGGGAGCTGTTTTTT.

The chain is built from TRBV19 and TRBJ2-5, with TRBD2 matching 9 bases. Trimming removed 1 base from V and 4 bases from J; junction bases left unmatched: 19. CDR1 LNHDA and CDR2 SQIVND come from the germline V gene (reference sequence). There are 20 residues in the CDR3. The CDR3 sequence is CASSIGRLQAKREVRETQYF. The CDR3 bases are TGTGCCAGTAGTATAGGTCGTCTTCAGGCTAAGCGGGAGGTCAGAGAGACCCAGTACTTC.

The chain has TRBV29-1 and TRBJ1-1, with TRBD1 identical over 8 bases. The CDR3 sequence is 12 residues long. CDR1 is SQVTM and CDR2 is ANQGSEA in the germline V gene. V lost 4 bases and J lost 5; bases outside the gene matches: 3. The CDR3 bases are TGCAGCGTTGTACAGGGGGTTACTGAAGCTTTCTTT. Amino acids: CSVVQGVTEAFF.

The chain combines TRBV5-4 with TRBJ2-5; D gene unclear. V was clipped by 4 bases and J by 1 base, with 17 bases between them. The CDR3 runs 16 residues. Looked up from germline, CDR1 is SGHNT and CDR2 is YYREEE (reference sequence). Here the CDR3 DNA reads TGTGCCAGCAGCCCCGGTTTGGGCGCCCTCCAAGAGACCCAGTACTTC. This translates into CASSPGLGALQETQYF. The entire variable domain, with the rest obtained from reference TRBV5-4 and TRBJ2-5, is as follows: ETGVTQSPTHLIKTRGQQVTLRCSSQSGHNTVSWYQQALGQGPQFIFQYYREEENGRGNFPPRFSGLQFPNYSSELNVNALELDDSALYLCASSPGLGALQETQYFGPGTRLLVL.

The DNA for the CDR3 is TGTGCCAGCAGCCCGCCGCCCCCGTGCGAAACCAGCGGGAGATACTCCTACGAGCAGTACTTC. This sequence encodes CASSPPPPCETSGRYSYEQYF. The chain recombines TRBV21-1 with TRBJ2-7; the table assigns TRBD2, which was not confirmed against the DNA. TRBV21-1 is a pseudogene segment. The CDR3 consists of 21 residues.

The chain carries TRBV4-1 and TRBJ2-1; 12 bases map to TRBD2. Trimming cost V 1 base and J 9 bases; bases outside gene matches: 4. This CDR3 is built from 15 residues. From germline, CDR1 is MGHRA and CDR2 YSYEKL. The CDR3 bases are TGCGCCAGCAGCCAAGGACTAGCGGGAGCAGTTGAGCAGTTCTTC. It specifies CASSQGLAGAVEQFF.

V is TRBV7-8 and J is TRBJ1-1; D is uncertain. The germline V and J ends were trimmed by 5 bases and 1 base, with 11 bases remaining between them. The CDR3 contains 14 residues. Looked up from germline, CDR1 is SGHVS and CDR2 is FQNEAQ. As DNA, the CDR3 is TGTGCCAGCAGCCGAGGGAGGCAGAACACTGAAGCTTTCTTT. It specifies CASSRGRQNTEAFF.

The chain uses TRBV6-4 and TRBJ2-2; perhaps TRBD1 as D (5 bases). This CDR3 spans 13 amino acids. Trimming pared 6 bases from V and 4 bases from J, leaving 9 bases between. Germline V lookup: CDR1 MRHNA, CDR2 SNTAGT. CDR3: CASRQGGTGELFF. In DNA form, the CDR3 reads TGTGCCAGCAGGCAGGGTGGCACCGGGGAGCTGTTTTTT.

This clone was observed a handful of times. Distinct nucleotide sequences in the sample also encode this CDR3. J is TRBJ1-1 and V is TRBV3-1 (or the pseudogene TRBV3-2); TRBD1 is a possible D gene (5 bases). Germline V gives CDR1 LGHDT, CDR2 YNNKEL (reference sequence). This CDR3 is 13 amino acids long. The V end lost 3 bases, the J end lost 2 bases, and 7 bases lay between the germline ends. The CDR3 protein is CASSQGGNTEAFF. The CDR3 DNA is TGTGCCAGCAGCCAGGGGGGAAACACTGAAGCTTTCTTT.

The J gene is TRBJ2-1, the V gene TRBV28; TRBD2 is a possible D gene (6 bases). V shed 6 bases and J shed 1 base, with 16 bases lying between them. The CDR3 sequence is 16 residues long. Germline V CDR1 and CDR2: MDHEN, SYDVKM. CDR3 coding DNA: TGTGCCAGCAGCACTTCCGGGACTGGGTCCTACAATGAGCAGTTCTTC. It is translated as CASSTSGTGSYNEQFF. Full variable domain (rest looked up from reference TRBV28 and TRBJ2-1): DVKVTQSSRYLVKRTGEKVFLECVQDMDHENMFWYRQDPGLGLRLIYFSYDVKMKEKGDIPEGYSVSREKKERFSLILESASTNQTSMYLCASSTSGTGSYNEQFFGPGTRLTVL.

This clone has only one observation. The J gene is TRBJ2-1, the V gene TRBV28; 7 nucleotides match TRBD2. There are 14 residues in the CDR3. The germline CDR1 and CDR2 sequences are MDHEN and SYDVKM. Trimming took 3 bases from V and 6 from J; bases not matched to a gene: 5. This CDR3 reads CASSFRGGGNEQFF. As DNA, the CDR3 is TGTGCCAGCAGTTTTAGAGGCGGGGGCAATGAGCAGTTCTTC.

The chain employs TRBV3-1 (or the pseudogene TRBV3-2) and TRBJ2-3; TRBD2 matches 9 bases. Germline lookup yields CDR1 LGHDT and CDR2 YNNKEL (reference sequence). This CDR3 is built from 16 residues. The V and J ends lost 4 bases and 0 bases, in that order; junction bases with no gene match: 5. The CDR3 spells CASSPRLAVSTDTQYF. CDR3 bases: TGTGCCAGCAGCCCACGACTAGCGGTCAGCACAGATACGCAGTATTTT.

The V gene is TRBV15, the J gene TRBJ2-5; 7 bases are shared with TRBD2. With 4 bases clipped from V and 7 bases from J, the junction kept 6 bases outside the gene matches. Germline V lookup: CDR1 LNHNV, CDR2 YYDKDF (reference sequence). There are 13 residues in the CDR3. The CDR3 DNA is TGTGCCACCAGCACCACTAGCGTGGGGACCCAGTACTTC. Translation: CATSTTSVGTQYF.

This clone was seen only once. The chain carries TRBV5-6 and TRBJ2-2; D uncertain. The CDR3 length is 14 residues. Germline CDR1 and CDR2: SGHDT and YYEEEE. Trimming pared 0 bases from V and 0 bases from J, leaving 3 bases between. CDR3 residues: CASSLVANTGELFF. The CDR3 region has the DNA TGTGCCAGCAGCTTGGTCGCGAACACCGGGGAGCTGTTTTTT.

The chain has TRBV6-5 and TRBJ2-1; tentative D call: TRBD1 (6 bases). Trimming cost V 0 bases and J 4 bases, with 13 bases left between them. The V gene's germline CDR1 is MNHEY and CDR2 SVGAGI. This CDR3 has 16 residues. The CDR3 reads CASSYSGAAGYNEQFF. The CDR3 nucleotides are TGTGCCAGCAGTTACTCGGGGGCCGCCGGGTACAATGAGCAGTTCTTC.